Below, 22 T cell receptor beta chains from the same sample are listed, as sequenced in a study of blood T cell repertoires in COVID-19. Only in-frame clones appear in the TCRdb table, and some are missing; sequencing was by immunoSEQ multiplex PCR. This repertoire shows about 150,000 clones, about 87% found once; its top ten account for roughly 45%. The specimen sequenced was peripheral blood. The origin of the receptors is a human donor in a cohort sampled during active COVID-19.

The chain couples TRBV19 to TRBJ2-1; 11 nucleotides line up with TRBD1. The germline gives CDR1 LNHDA, CDR2 SQIVND (reference sequence). V gave up 10 bases and J gave up 6 bases; unmatched junction bases: 14. The CDR3 totals 16 residues. The CDR3 here is CATKPPGTGGLNEQFF. DNA for the CDR3: TGTGCCACCAAACCTCCCGGGACAGGGGGTCTCAATGAGCAGTTCTTC.

The rearrangement uses TRBV4-3 and TRBJ2-1; 8 nucleotides match TRBD2. The CDR3 runs to 15 residues. Germline CDR1 reads LGHNA; CDR2 reads YSLEER. J was trimmed by 9 bases and V by 4 bases; bases with no gene match: 11. DNA for the CDR3: TGCGCCAGCAGCCTGATAACGGGAGGGCCGATTGAGCAGTTCTTC. Protein sequence: CASSLITGGPIEQFF.

The sample holds one count of this clone. The V and J genes are TRBV6-6 and TRBJ1-1; D is uncertain. The V gene's germline CDR1 is MNHNY and CDR2 SVGAGI (reference sequence). Trimming shortened V by 7 bases and J by 2 bases, and 8 bases separated the two germline ends. The CDR3 loop spans 12 amino acids. CDR3 sequence reads: CASKTRNTEAFF. The CDR3 nucleotides read TGTGCCAGCAAGACACGCAACACTGAAGCTTTCTTT.

This chain uses TRBV2 with TRBJ2-3; TRBD2 matches 11 bases. V trimming: 6 bases; J trimming: 4 bases; junction bases outside the gene matches: 6. From germline, CDR1 is SNHLY and CDR2 FYNNEI. The CDR3 covers 15 residues. CDR3 nucleotide sequence: TGTGCCAGCAGGCCGGGACTAGCGGCGGCAGATACGCAGTATTTT. Protein sequence: CASRPGLAAADTQYF.

The chain uses TRBV4-1 and TRBJ1-2; D is perhaps TRBD1 (6 bases). In germline, CDR1 is MGHRA, CDR2 YSYEKL. V lost 1 base, J lost 4 bases, and 10 bases lay in between. The CDR3 has 14 amino acids. This chain's CDR3 is CASSQGTGSYGYTF. The CDR3 DNA sequence: TGCGCCAGCAGCCAAGGCACAGGGAGCTATGGCTACACCTTC.

This clone appeared once. The sample holds other DNA sequences that translate to the same CDR3. V and J are TRBV30 and TRBJ2-5; maybe TRBD2 (5 bases). CDR3 length: 12 residues. Per the germline V gene, CDR1 is GTSNPN and CDR2 is SVGIG (reference sequence). Trimming removed 3 bases at V and 4 bases at J, with 9 bases between. The CDR3 DNA sequence: TGTGCCTGGAGCGTAAGCGGAGAGACCCAGTACTTC. Translation gives CAWSVSGETQYF.

This chain connects TRBV6-5 to TRBJ1-5; 7 bases are a match to TRBD1. V dropped 6 bases and J dropped 5; count of bases not matched to a gene: 7. The CDR3 runs to 14 residues. Germline CDR1 is MNHEY and CDR2 is SVGAGI. Here the CDR3 reads CASSLEGADQPQHF. The CDR3 coding sequence is TGTGCCAGCAGCCTAGAGGGGGCCGATCAGCCCCAGCATTTT.

The CDR3 nucleotides read TGTGCCAGCTCACCCGGGACAGCTGGGGCCAACGTCCTGACTTTC. This codes for CASSPGTAGANVLTF. The chain has TRBV18 and TRBJ2-6; the match to TRBD1 covers 7 bases. This CDR3 has 15 residues. With V trimmed by 3 bases and J by 2 bases, 1 base remained unmatched. Looked up from germline, CDR1 is KGHSH and CDR2 is LQKENI. Filled out from reference TRBV18 and TRBJ2-6, the complete variable domain reads NAGVMQNPRHLVRRRGQEARLRCSPMKGHSHVYWYRQLPEEGLKFMVYLQKENIIDESGMPKERFSAEFPKEGPSILRIQQVVRGDSAAYFCASSPGTAGANVLTFGAGSRLTVL.

This clone was found many times. V and J are TRBV3-1 (or the pseudogene TRBV3-2) and TRBJ2-1; a possible D gene is TRBD2 (6 bases). In germline, CDR1 is LGHDT, CDR2 YNNKEL (reference sequence). This CDR3 has 13 amino acids. The V end was cut by 4 bases, the J end by 7 bases, with 11 bases between. The CDR3 is CASSLQSGNEQFF. The CDR3 DNA follows: TGTGCCAGCAGCCTCCAAAGCGGGAATGAGCAGTTCTTC.

The rearrangement uses TRBV19 and TRBJ2-1; tentative D call: TRBD1 (5 bases). This CDR3 is 13 amino acids long. Germline CDR1 LNHDA, CDR2 SQIVND (reference sequence). The V and J ends lost 3 bases and 8 bases respectively, with 11 bases between them. The CDR3 sequence: CASSIQGRHEQFF. For the CDR3, the DNA is TGTGCCAGTAGTATCCAGGGCCGCCATGAGCAGTTCTTC.

This chain connects TRBV9 to TRBJ1-3; the D is unclear. The ends were cut back, 0 bases at V and 3 bases at J, with 7 bases in the middle. Germline V gives CDR1 SGDLS, CDR2 YYNGEE. The CDR3 loop spans 14 amino acids. In nucleotides, the CDR3 is TGTGCCAGCAGCGTAGCTGGCAGTGGAAACACCATATATTTT. It codes for CASSVAGSGNTIYF.

The rearrangement links TRBV6-5 to TRBJ2-7; the match to TRBD1 covers 12 bases. CDR1 is MNHEY and CDR2 is SVGAGI in the germline V gene. Trimming at V came to 10 bases and at J to 6 bases, leaving 13 bases not matched to a gene. This CDR3 region has 15 residues. For the CDR3, the DNA is TGTGCCACACTAAGGGGACAGGGGGCGCATACCGAGCAGTACGTC. Its translation is CATLRGQGAHTEQYV.

The chain is built from TRBV19 and TRBJ2-5, with 8 positions matching TRBD1. The ends lost 9 bases at V and 4 bases at J; junction bases unmatched: 19. The CDR3 runs 17 residues. Germline V CDR1 and CDR2: LNHDA, SQIVND (reference sequence). CDR3 nucleotide sequence: TGTGCCAGCCGACCCGGGGACAGGCGTCGTTATGGAGAGACCCAGTACTTC. Translating it yields CASRPGDRRRYGETQYF.

CDR3 nucleotide sequence: TGTGCCAGCAGCCGGGGACAGAATGAAAAACTGTTTTTT. As protein: CASSRGQNEKLFF. The chain couples TRBV14 to TRBJ1-4, with 7 nucleotides matching TRBD1. CDR3 length equals 13 residues. V lost 4 bases to trimming and J lost 5 bases; unmatched junction nucleotides: 1. CDR1 is SGHDN and CDR2 is FVKESK in the germline V gene. Full variable domain (outside the CDR3, taken from reference TRBV14 and TRBJ1-4): EAGVTQFPSHSVIEKGQTVTLRCDPISGHDNLYWYRRVMGKEIKFLLHFVKESKQDESGMPNNRFLAERTGGTYSTLKVQPAELEDSGVYFCASSRGQNEKLFFGSGTQLSVL.

The J gene is TRBJ2-2, the V gene TRBV7-3; 9 bases fit TRBD1. Germline CDR1 is SGHTA and CDR2 is FQGTGA. There are 15 residues in the CDR3. V lost 1 base, J lost 5 bases, and 2 bases stayed unmatched. As DNA, the CDR3 is TGTGCCAGCAGCTTAAGGACAGGGGAAACCGGGGAGCTGTTTTTT. It is translated as CASSLRTGETGELFF.

The chain couples TRBV18 to TRBJ1-4; a weak D match, TRBD1 (6 bases). This CDR3 has 14 residues. V was trimmed by 2 bases and J by 8 bases, leaving 12 bases between them. Germline-derived CDR1 and CDR2 are KGHSH and LQKENI. The CDR3 sequence is CASSPRTGIEKLFF. DNA of the CDR3: TGTGCCAGCTCACCAAGAACAGGGATAGAAAAACTGTTTTTT.

V gene TRBV7-2 combines with J gene TRBJ1-2; 7 positions match TRBD1. This CDR3 has 15 amino acids. Germline assignment: CDR1 SGHTA and CDR2 FQGNSA. After removal of 5 bases from V and 3 bases from J, the junction contained 9 bases not matched to a gene. The CDR3 nucleotides are TGTGCCAGCAGCCCCCCGGGACAGAGGCACTATGGCTACACCTTC. Translation: CASSPPGQRHYGYTF.

The chain joins TRBV6-5 to TRBJ2-6; D perhaps matches TRBD1 (6 bases). V lost 6 bases and J lost 3, with 12 bases in between. Per germline, CDR1 MNHEY and CDR2 SVGAGI. This CDR3 contains 15 residues. The CDR3 protein is CASSFKGVGANVLTF. CDR3 DNA sequence: TGTGCCAGCAGCTTTAAGGGGGTTGGGGCCAACGTCCTGACTTTC.

V usage is TRBV7-8 and J usage is TRBJ1-3; tentatively, D is TRBD1 (6 bases). Germline V CDR1 and CDR2: SGHVS, FQNEAQ. The CDR3 consists of 16 residues. V was shortened by 1 base and J by 0 bases, with 10 bases between the two germline ends. CDR3 bases: TGTGCCAGCAGCTTAGGAGGGGGTCACTCTGGAAACACCATATATTTT. This encodes CASSLGGGHSGNTIYF.

The V call is TRBV12-3 or TRBV12-4, the J call TRBJ1-1; D unresolved. CDR3 length equals 11 residues. The V end lost 5 bases, the J end lost 11 bases, and 12 bases lay between the germline ends. The CDR3 DNA reads as TGTGCCAGCAGTCTCCTCTCGGGGGCTTTCTTT. Protein: CASSLLSGAFF.

J is TRBJ2-6 and V is TRBV6-2 or TRBV6-3; a weak D match, TRBD2 (6 bases). V lost 2 bases to trimming and J lost 4 bases, with 12 bases between them. This CDR3 is 16 amino acids long. CDR1 MNHEY and CDR2 SVGEGT come from the germline V gene. The CDR3 DNA reads TGTGCCAGCAGTTACGGAGGGCCTGGAGGGGCCAACGTCCTGACTTTC. It is translated as CASSYGGPGGANVLTF.

The chain joins TRBV12-3 or TRBV12-4 to TRBJ1-1; D is ambiguous. V lost 6 bases and J 0 bases, leaving 5 bases between the germline ends. The CDR3 contains 12 residues. CDR3 protein: CASSTVNTEAFF. As DNA, the CDR3 is TGTGCCAGCAGCACAGTGAACACTGAAGCTTTCTTT.